This T cell receptor (beta chain) emerged from a study of regulatory T cells in long-lasting Graves disease. Overall study: Over 5 years of antithyroid drugs plus positive TSH receptor antibodies defined persistent Graves' disease.

Details on this clonotype: The antigen remains undetermined.

Broader study findings: TCR diversity was lower in persistent Graves' patients than in newly diagnosed ones. Persistent disease favored TRBV28, TRBJ1-2 and TRBJ2-5.

The CDR3 covers 14 residues. CDR1 and CDR2 (germline): DFQATT, SNEGSKA (reference sequence). With 5 bases clipped from V and 1 base from J, the junction kept 8 bases outside the gene matches. According to the study, TCR beta libraries were built with iRepertoire HTBI primers and CDR3-region Arm-PCR. TCRdb re-analysed the multiplex PCR reads in MiXCR, keeping a single row per CDR3 protein. The sample contains some 470,000 distinct CDR3 sequences, 20% to 25% of which appear only once. Time point noted: persistent/refractory GD, antithyroid drugs over 5 years with positive TRAb. There was RNA extracted from PBMCs, and the TCR library was made from it. EDTA tubes received around 10 milliliters of drawn peripheral blood.

The rearrangement joins TRBV20-1 to TRBJ2-7; 7 bases agree with TRBD2. The receptor was isolated from a female donor with Graves disease. Here the sequenced sample was peripheral blood mononuclear cells (PBMCs), taken when the disease was refractory, from a patient treated with antithyroid drugs. CDR3 coding DNA: TGCAGTGCTCCCCGTCGGGGGGATTCCTACGAGCAGTACTTC. This gives the protein CSAPRRGDSYEQYF.